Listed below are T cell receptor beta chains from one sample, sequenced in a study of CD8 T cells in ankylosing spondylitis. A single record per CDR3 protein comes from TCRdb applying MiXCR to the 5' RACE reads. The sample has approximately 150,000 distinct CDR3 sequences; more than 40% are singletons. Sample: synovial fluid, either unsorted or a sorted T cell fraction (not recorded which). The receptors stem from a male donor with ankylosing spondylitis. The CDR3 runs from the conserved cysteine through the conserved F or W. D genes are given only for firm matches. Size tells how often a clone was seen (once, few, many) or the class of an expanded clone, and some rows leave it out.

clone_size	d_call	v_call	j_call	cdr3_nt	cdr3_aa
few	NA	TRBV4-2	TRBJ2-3	TGTGCCAGCAGCCATCCAGACAGAGGGGATACGCAGTATTTT	CASSHPDRGDTQYF
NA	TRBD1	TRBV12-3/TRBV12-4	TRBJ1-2	TGTGCCACCGAACCGGGACAGGGAGGCGGCTACACCTTC	CATEPGQGGGYTF
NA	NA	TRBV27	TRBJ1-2	TGTGCCAGCAGTTTGCAGGTCCCTCCAGCTGGCTACACCTTC	CASSLQVPPAGYTF
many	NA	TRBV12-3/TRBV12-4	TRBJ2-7	TGTGCCAGCAGTTTAAGGCCAGGCCAAACTCTACCCTACGAGCAGTACTTC	CASSLRPGQTLPYEQYF
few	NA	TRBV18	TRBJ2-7	TGTGCCAGCTCACCAGAGCGGGCCTACTACGAGCAGTACTTC	CASSPERAYYEQYF
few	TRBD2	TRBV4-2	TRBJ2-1	TGTGCCAGCAGCCATGGACTAGCGGAAAGGAATGAGCAGTTCTTC	CASSHGLAERNEQFF
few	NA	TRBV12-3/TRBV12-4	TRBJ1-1	TGTGCCAGCAGTTTACGGCTATGGGAGGTTTTGGACACTGAAGCTTTCTTT	CASSLRLWEVLDTEAFF
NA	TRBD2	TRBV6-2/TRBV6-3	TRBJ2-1	TGTGCCAGCAGTGTGACTAGCGGGTCGCCTGAGCAGTTCTTC	CASSVTSGSPEQFF
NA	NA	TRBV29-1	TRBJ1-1	TGCAGCGTTAAGGGAACGGAAGGCACTGAAGCTTTCTTT	CSVKGTEGTEAFF
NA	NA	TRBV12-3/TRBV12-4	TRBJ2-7	TGTGCCAGCAGCCGAATAGAGTGGGAGCGACCCTACGAGCAGTACTTC	CASSRIEWERPYEQYF
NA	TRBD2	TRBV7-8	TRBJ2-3	TGTGCCAGCAGCTTACCTTCTAGCGGGAGGGAGACAGATACGCAGTATTTT	CASSLPSSGRETDTQYF
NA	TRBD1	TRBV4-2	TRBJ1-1	TGTGCCAGCAGCTACGGGACAGGGGGGACCGAAGCTTTCTTT	CASSYGTGGTEAFF
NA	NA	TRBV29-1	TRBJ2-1	TGCAGCGTTGAAACCCGCTCCTACAATGAGCAGTTCTTC	CSVETRSYNEQFF
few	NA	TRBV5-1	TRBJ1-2	TGCGCCAGCAGCTTGGGTTGGCAGGCTTCTCATAGTAGGAACTACACCTTC	CASSLGWQASHSRNYTF
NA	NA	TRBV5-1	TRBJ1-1	TGCGCCAGCAGCGCCGGAATGGGGGGCCTTCTTGATGATGAAGCTTTCTTT	CASSAGMGGLLDDEAFF
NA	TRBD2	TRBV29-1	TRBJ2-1	TGCAGCGTCGCCCCTGGGACTAGCGGGGGCTATCCTAGCTCCTACAATGAGCAGTTCTTC	CSVAPGTSGGYPSSYNEQFF
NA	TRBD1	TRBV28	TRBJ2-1	TGTGCCAGCAGTTTAAGGACAGGGAACACTTACAATGAGCAGTTCTTC	CASSLRTGNTYNEQFF
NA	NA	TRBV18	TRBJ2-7	TGTGCCAGCTCACCACCGAGGGAATCCAGGCGCACCTACGAGCAGTACTTC	CASSPPRESRRTYEQYF
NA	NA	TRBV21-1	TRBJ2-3	TGTGCCAGCACCGGACAGTTTAGGGAAACAGATACGCAGTATTTT	CASTGQFRETDTQYF
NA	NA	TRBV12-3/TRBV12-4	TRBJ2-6	TGTGCCAGCAGTTCCCAAGGGGCAGGAACGAAGTCTGGGGCCAACGTCCTGACTTTC	CASSSQGAGTKSGANVLTF
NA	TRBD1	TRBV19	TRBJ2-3	TGTGCCAGTACCTCGGGACAGGGAACAGATACGCAGTATTTT	CASTSGQGTDTQYF
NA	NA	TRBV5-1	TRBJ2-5	TGCGCCAGCAGCTTGTTAGAGTGGACAGAACGCGAGACCCAGTACTTC	CASSLLEWTERETQYF
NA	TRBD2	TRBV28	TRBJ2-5	TGTGCCAGCAGTCGCACCGCCGGGAGGGAGACCCAGTACTTC	CASSRTAGRETQYF
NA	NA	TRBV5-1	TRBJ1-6	TGCGCCAGCAGCCCCCTCGGGAGAGCCCTCCACTTT	CASSPLGRALHF
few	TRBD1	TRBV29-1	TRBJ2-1	TGCAGCGCAATTGACAGGGGGGATGAGCAGTTCTTC	CSAIDRGDEQFF
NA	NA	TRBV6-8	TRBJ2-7	TGTGCCGGCAGGGGAACCTACGAGCAGTACTTC	CAGRGTYEQYF
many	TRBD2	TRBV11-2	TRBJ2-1	TGTGCCAGCAGCTTACTAGCGGGAGCCCCAAGCTCCTACAATGAGCAGTTCTTC	CASSLLAGAPSSYNEQFF
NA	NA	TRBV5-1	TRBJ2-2	TGCGCCAGCAGCTTGCACCAGGGGAGCTTAAACACCGGGGAGCTGTTTTTT	CASSLHQGSLNTGELFF
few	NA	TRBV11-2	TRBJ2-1	TGTGCCAGCAGCGCCTTCTACAATGAGCAGTTCTTC	CASSAFYNEQFF
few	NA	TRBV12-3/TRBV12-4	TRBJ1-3	TGTGCCAGCAGCATCACGGGGGGGTCTGGAAACACCATATATTTT	CASSITGGSGNTIYF
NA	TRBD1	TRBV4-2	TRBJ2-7	TGTGCCAGCAGCCCTTTTCCCGGGACAGGGGGCGACGAGCAGTACTTC	CASSPFPGTGGDEQYF
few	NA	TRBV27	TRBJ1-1	TGTGCCAGCAGCCGTCCGACAGGCGATGAAGCTTTCTTT	CASSRPTGDEAFF
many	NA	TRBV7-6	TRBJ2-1	TGTGCCAGCAGCTTAGATCTCGGAAACAATGAGCAGTTCTTC	CASSLDLGNNEQFF
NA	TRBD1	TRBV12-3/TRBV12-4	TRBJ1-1	TGTGCCAGCAGGGAACAGGGGAACCCTTTGAACACTGAAGCTTTCTTT	CASREQGNPLNTEAFF
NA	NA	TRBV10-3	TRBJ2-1	TGTGCCATCAGTGAGTGGTCGGGAGTGGAGAACAATGAGCAGTTCTTC	CAISEWSGVENNEQFF
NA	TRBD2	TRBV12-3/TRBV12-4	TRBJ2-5	TGTGCCAGCAGCCTAGGGACTAGCGGAGAAGAAGAGACCCAGTACTTC	CASSLGTSGEEETQYF
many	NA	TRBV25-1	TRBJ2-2	TGTGCCAGCAGTGACGGGGTGAACACCGGGGAGCTGTTTTTT	CASSDGVNTGELFF
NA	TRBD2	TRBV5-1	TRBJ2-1	TGCGCCAGCAGCTTAGCGGGGACTCCAATCCTCCCGAAGAATGAGCAGTTCTTC	CASSLAGTPILPKNEQFF
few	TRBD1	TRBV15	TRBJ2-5	TGTGCCACCAGCACCCGGACAGGGGGCCAAGAGACCCAGTACTTC	CATSTRTGGQETQYF
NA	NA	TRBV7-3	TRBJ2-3	TGTGCCAGCAGCTTAACAGGGGCGGCAGATACGCAGTATTTT	CASSLTGAADTQYF
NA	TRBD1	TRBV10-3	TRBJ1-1	TGTGCCATCTCCAAGTTACGGACAGGGGGCTTTAAGGACACTGAAGCTTTCTTT	CAISKLRTGGFKDTEAFF
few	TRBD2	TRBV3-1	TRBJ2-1	TGTGCCAGCAGCCAATCATTCCATAGCGGGAGGATATCCTACAATGAGCAGTTCTTC	CASSQSFHSGRISYNEQFF
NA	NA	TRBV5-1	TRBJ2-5	TGCGCCAGCTCACTAGCTTCACAAGAGACCCAGTACTTC	CASSLASQETQYF
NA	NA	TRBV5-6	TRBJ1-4	TGTGCCAGCAGCTTGGTGGCAGGGGAACTGTTTTTT	CASSLVAGELFF
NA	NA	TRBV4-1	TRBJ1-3	TGCGCCAGCAGCCACCAGGGCGGCTCTGGAAACACCATATATTTT	CASSHQGGSGNTIYF
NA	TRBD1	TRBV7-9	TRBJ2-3	TGTGCCAGCAGCTTGCCGGGACAGGGGGCGGCAGATACGCAGTATTTT	CASSLPGQGAADTQYF
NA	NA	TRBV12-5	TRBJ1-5	TGTGCTAGTGGTTTGGGGTTGGTGAGCAATCAGCCCCAGCATTTT	CASGLGLVSNQPQHF
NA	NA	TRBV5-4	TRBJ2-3	TGTGCCAGCAGCGCCTGGGACTCCTTATACACGCAGTATTTT	CASSAWDSLYTQYF
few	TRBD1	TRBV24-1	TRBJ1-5	TGTGCCACCAGGGGACAGGGCCAGCCCCAGCATTTT	CATRGQGQPQHF
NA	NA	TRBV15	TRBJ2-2	TGTGCCACCAGCAGAGAGCTAGGTGGCACCGGGGAGCTGTTTTTT	CATSRELGGTGELFF
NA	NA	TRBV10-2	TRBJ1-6	TGCGCCAGCAGTGAGGGCAGGGGTGGATCACCCCTCCACTTT	CASSEGRGGSPLHF
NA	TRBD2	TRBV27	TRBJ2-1	TGTGCCAGCAGTTCTGGACTAGGATTCTACAATGAGCAGTTCTTC	CASSSGLGFYNEQFF